The sequence of this T cell receptor beta chain was determined in a study of OX40 agonist ivuxolimab in advanced cancers. Study details: Intravenous ivuxolimab at 0.01 to 10 mg/kg was given to patients every 2 weeks.

The V and J ends lost 3 bases and 2 bases, in that order; junction bases with no gene match: 4. This CDR3 contains 14 residues. From germline, CDR1 is SEHNR and CDR2 FQNEAQ (reference sequence). Data came from immunoSEQ multiplex PCR; TCRdb stores just in-frame clones and leaves some out. Among 55,000 to 80,000 clones listed, roughly four fifths were seen once. As for this clone: Antigen: not known.

Overall study findings and caveats: The CD4+ and CD8+ T cells in the blood had expanded clonally by week 6 at 0.1 to 3.0 mg/kg. Determination of antigen specificity was not performed for the expanded peripheral T cells.

The receptor comes from an adult with an advanced solid tumor such as melanoma, head and neck, liver or kidney cancer. The sample consisted of CD4+ or CD8+ T cells sorted from blood, taken in a trial of the OX40 agonist ivuxolimab. The chain couples TRBV7-9 to TRBJ2-7; TRBD1 matches at 7 bases. This CDR3 is CASSLGQPPYEQYF. CDR3 sequence (DNA): TGTGCCAGCAGCTTGGGACAGCCCCCCTACGAGCAGTACTTC.